The rows below give T cell receptor beta chains drawn from one sample of a study of a mutant IDH1 vaccine in newly diagnosed glioma. Libraries were prepared by immunoSEQ multiplex PCR; TCRdb keeps only in-frame clonotypes and omits some of them. There are tens of thousands of clones in the sample; 80% to 90% occur only once, and 5% to 7% lies in the top ten. Antigens for these TCRs are unknown. Here the sequenced sample was PBMCs, taken from a glioma patient whose treatment included an IDH1 peptide vaccine. The receptors here all came from a middle-aged man with glioma. The CDR3 runs from the conserved cysteine through the conserved F or W. A D gene is named only where the DNA matches it firmly. Expanded clones get a size class; other rows say once, few or many, or leave the size out.

D,size,J,length,V,CDR3,DNA
TRBD2,NA,TRBJ2-5,16,TRBV6-5,CASSSGLAGGQETQYF,TGTGCCAGCAGTTCGGGACTAGCGGGGGGACAAGAGACCCAGTACTTC
NA,NA,TRBJ2-5,14,TRBV13,CASTPGRFQETQYF,TGTGCCAGCACCCCCGGGCGCTTCCAAGAGACCCAGTACTTC
NA,once,TRBJ1-5,13,TRBV19,CASSGAETPPQHF,TGTGCCAGTAGTGGGGCAGAGACCCCCCCCCAGCATTTT
TRBD1,NA,TRBJ2-7,16,TRBV5-1,CASSLRAGTDIYEQYF,TGCGCCAGCAGCTTAAGAGCAGGGACAGATATTTACGAGCAGTACTTC
NA,NA,TRBJ1-5,9,TRBV6-6,CASGEPQHF,TGTGCCAGCGGGGAGCCCCAGCATTTT
NA,once,TRBJ1-4,16,TRBV5-1,CASSVAGRPTNEKLFF,TGCGCCAGCAGCGTAGCTGGACGGCCAACTAATGAAAAACTGTTTTTT
NA,NA,TRBJ1-2,15,TRBV19,CASSTRLRSNYGYTF,TGTGCCAGTAGTACCCGTCTAAGGTCGAACTATGGCTACACCTTC
TRBD1,once,TRBJ1-2,15,TRBV5-6,CASNRQGSANYGYTF,TGTGCCAGCAACCGACAGGGATCGGCTAACTATGGCTACACCTTC
TRBD2,few,TRBJ2-7,16,TRBV4-2,CASSQVVGTSGYEQYF,TGTGCCAGCAGCCAAGTAGTTGGGACTAGCGGCTACGAGCAGTACTTC
NA,few,TRBJ1-5,14,TRBV7-9,CASSWATSNQPQHF,TGTGCCAGCAGCTGGGCCACTAGCAATCAGCCCCAGCATTTT
NA,NA,TRBJ1-5,15,TRBV5-1,CASSLEAGGYQPQHF,TGCGCCAGCAGCTTGGAGGCAGGCGGGTATCAGCCCCAGCATTTT
TRBD2,NA,TRBJ2-5,15,TRBV11-2,CASSLPTSGVETQYF,TGTGCCAGCAGCTTACCGACTAGCGGGGTGGAGACCCAGTACTTC
TRBD1,NA,TRBJ1-1,12,TRBV27,CASQGVNTEAFF,TGTGCCAGCCAGGGGGTGAACACTGAAGCTTTCTTT
TRBD1,once,TRBJ2-2,16,TRBV2,CASSRDRGQYTGELFF,TGTGCCAGCAGCCGGGACAGGGGACAGTACACCGGGGAGCTGTTTTTT
TRBD1,once,TRBJ1-4,16,TRBV2,CASSSSTGGLNEKLFF,TGTGCCAGCAGTTCTAGCACAGGGGGCCTAAATGAAAAACTGTTTTTT
TRBD1,NA,TRBJ1-4,17,TRBV4-2,CASSQVSQGVKNEKLFF,TGTGCCAGCAGCCAAGTGTCCCAGGGGGTGAAGAATGAAAAACTGTTTTTT
NA,NA,TRBJ1-1,16,TRBV7-2,CASSLVAGVTNTEAFF,TGTGCCAGCAGCTTAGTGGCAGGGGTTACGAACACTGAAGCTTTCTTT
TRBD1,NA,TRBJ2-3,16,TRBV2,CASSATGSPVTDTQYF,TGTGCCAGCAGTGCGACAGGGTCCCCTGTCACAGATACGCAGTATTTT
NA,once,TRBJ2-7,15,TRBV19,CASSIGPGLPYEQYF,TGTGCCAGTAGTATAGGGCCAGGTCTTCCCTACGAGCAGTACTTC
NA,NA,TRBJ2-7,17,TRBV4-3,CASSQDTLAEYSYEQYF,TGCGCCAGCAGCCAAGATACCCTGGCGGAGTACTCCTACGAGCAGTACTTC
NA,few,TRBJ1-2,14,TRBV4-1,CASSQDLLLSGYTF,TGCGCCAGCAGCCAAGATCTCCTACTCAGTGGCTACACCTTC
NA,few,TRBJ2-2,15,TRBV19,CASSVTGASIGELFF,TGTGCCAGTAGTGTGACCGGGGCCAGTATCGGGGAGCTGTTTTTT
NA,NA,TRBJ2-5,12,TRBV10-1,CASSWTGTGTYF,TGCGCCAGCAGTTGGACGGGGACCGGGACGTACTTC
NA,NA,TRBJ1-5,14,TRBV10-3,CATTGVPLNQPQHF,TGTGCCACTACGGGGGTCCCCCTCAATCAGCCCCAGCATTTT
NA,NA,TRBJ2-7,12,TRBV7-9,CASSRAGPEQYF,TGTGCCAGCAGCCGCGCGGGGCCCGAGCAGTACTTC
NA,NA,TRBJ2-2,15,TRBV10-3,CAIFGGISNTGELFF,TGTGCCATATTTGGGGGAATTTCGAACACCGGGGAGCTGTTTTTT
NA,NA,TRBJ1-1,15,TRBV7-9,CASSHDYKKNTEAFF,TGTGCCAGCAGCCATGACTATAAGAAGAACACTGAAGCTTTCTTT
NA,NA,TRBJ2-7,12,TRBV28,CASSFPRYEQYF,TGTGCCAGCAGTTTTCCCCGCTACGAGCAGTACTTC
NA,few,TRBJ1-2,14,TRBV4-2,CASSQDREGTGYTF,TGTGCCAGCAGCCAAGATAGGGAAGGGACCGGCTACACCTTC
NA,NA,TRBJ2-2,14,TRBV7-6,CASSSGVVTGELFF,TGTGCCAGCAGCTCGGGGGTTGTCACCGGGGAGCTGTTTTTT
NA,NA,TRBJ2-4,16,TRBV5-6,CASSLEQKSAKNIQYF,TGTGCCAGCAGCTTGGAACAGAAAAGCGCCAAAAACATTCAGTACTTC
NA,once,TRBJ1-3,14,TRBV2,CASSPRSRRNTIYF,TGTGCCAGCAGTCCCCGCAGCAGAAGGAACACCATATATTTT
NA,NA,TRBJ1-3,17,TRBV4-1,CASSQTGTPRTGNTIYF,TGCGCCAGCAGCCAAACCGGGACGCCAAGGACTGGAAACACCATATATTTT
NA,few,TRBJ1-2,14,TRBV7-9,CASSLVPGRDGYTF,TGTGCCAGCAGCTTAGTCCCTGGGCGGGATGGCTACACCTTC
TRBD1,few,TRBJ2-6,16,TRBV19,CASRTRTGSGANVLTF,TGTGCCAGTAGGACCCGGACAGGGTCTGGGGCCAACGTCCTGACTTTC
NA,NA,TRBJ2-7,14,TRBV4-3,CASSQGTGRYEQYF,TGCGCCAGCAGCCAGGGGACTGGGCGTTACGAGCAGTACTTC
NA,NA,TRBJ1-5,15,TRBV9,CASSVGGYSNQPQHF,TGTGCCAGCAGCGTAGGAGGATATAGCAATCAGCCCCAGCATTTT
NA,NA,TRBJ2-6,23,TRBV4-2,CASSQDPRPSVQKTLTGANVLTF,TGTGCCAGCAGCCAAGATCCCCGCCCTAGCGTACAAAAGACCCTCACTGGGGCCAACGTCCTGACTTTC
TRBD1,NA,TRBJ2-7,13,TRBV30,CAWSGQGPYEQYF,TGTGCCTGGAGTGGACAGGGGCCCTACGAGCAGTACTTC
NA,NA,TRBJ2-5,14,TRBV7-8,CASTPPQVWETQYF,TGTGCCAGCACCCCTCCGCAGGTCTGGGAGACCCAGTACTTC
TRBD1,NA,TRBJ1-5,15,TRBV6-1,CASTDRGLGNQPQHF,TGTGCCAGCACTGACAGGGGGCTCGGCAATCAGCCCCAGCATTTT
TRBD2,once,TRBJ2-1,20,TRBV30,CAWRYADLTLAGGPHNEQFF,TGTGCCTGGAGGTATGCAGACCTGACCCTAGCGGGAGGGCCGCACAATGAGCAGTTCTTC
TRBD2,NA,TRBJ2-1,18,TRBV29-1,CSVGKGLAGRERLDEQFF,TGCAGCGTTGGGAAGGGACTAGCGGGGAGGGAGAGGTTGGATGAGCAGTTCTTC
TRBD2,NA,TRBJ2-5,17,TRBV18,CASSLGLAATPGETQYF,TGTGCCAGCTCACTAGGACTAGCGGCAACTCCCGGGGAGACCCAGTACTTC
NA,once,TRBJ2-7,13,TRBV27,CASSSPYSYEQYF,TGTGCCAGCAGTTCCCCTTACTCCTACGAGCAGTACTTC
TRBD1,NA,TRBJ1-2,15,TRBV6-6,CASSGTAEANYGYTF,TGTGCCAGCAGCGGGACAGCCGAGGCTAACTATGGCTACACCTTC
TRBD1,NA,TRBJ2-7,15,TRBV2,CASSAQGQGSYEQYF,TGTGCCAGCAGTGCTCAAGGACAGGGCTCCTACGAGCAGTACTTC
TRBD1,NA,TRBJ1-5,17,TRBV28,CASSLVRFDRGNQPQHF,TGTGCCAGCAGTTTAGTTAGATTTGACAGGGGCAATCAGCCCCAGCATTTT
NA,NA,TRBJ2-3,16,TRBV23-1,CASSASTIRSTDTQYF,TGCGCCAGCAGTGCATCCACGATAAGGAGCACAGATACGCAGTATTTT
NA,NA,TRBJ1-5,13,TRBV5-1,CARVRGGNQPQHF,TGCGCCAGGGTACGGGGCGGCAATCAGCCCCAGCATTTT
TRBD2,NA,TRBJ2-7,15,TRBV30,CAWSVLAGGRYEQYF,TGTGCCTGGAGTGTACTAGCGGGGGGGCGGTACGAGCAGTACTTC
TRBD2,once,TRBJ2-7,15,TRBV5-1,CASSNGLAGSYEQYF,TGCGCCAGCAGCAACGGACTAGCGGGGTCCTACGAGCAGTACTTC
NA,NA,TRBJ2-3,13,TRBV28,CASGSRVTDTQYF,TGTGCCAGCGGTTCTCGGGTAACAGATACGCAGTATTTT
NA,NA,TRBJ1-6,16,TRBV6-5,CASSYSRGGKNSPLHF,TGTGCCAGCAGTTACTCGAGAGGCGGTAAGAATTCACCCCTCCACTTT
NA,NA,TRBJ2-7,13,TRBV19,CASSKAGRYEQYF,TGTGCCAGTAGTAAGGCGGGCCGCTACGAGCAGTACTTC